The 8 T cell receptor beta chains given below trace back to one sample, sequenced in a study of shared clonotypes between healthy human individuals. Naive CD8 cells lacked CD45RO, underwent positive selection for CCR7 and left out terminally differentiated effector memory CD45RA+ cells. The method was immunoSEQ multiplex PCR; TCRdb's version includes in-frame clones alone and lacks a portion of them. The sample contains about 590,000 clones, less than 97% of which appear only once. Material for sequencing was naive CD8+ T cells sorted from blood. The receptors derive from a woman in her twenties or thirties in good health.

J is TRBJ2-7 and V is TRBV9, with D perhaps given as TRBD1 or TRBD2 (5 bases each). V lost 0 bases and J lost 0, with 10 bases in between. Per the germline V gene, CDR1 is SGDLS and CDR2 is YYNGEE. The CDR3 runs 15 residues. The CDR3 bases are TGTGCCAGCAGCGTAGCTGAGGGGATCTCCTACGAGCAGTACTTC. Residues: CASSVAEGISYEQYF.

The chain employs TRBV9 and TRBJ2-1, with TRBD1 matching over 9 bases. This CDR3 is 15 amino acids long. The germline V gene encodes CDR1 SGDLS and CDR2 YYNGEE. The ends lost 3 bases at V and 3 bases at J; junction bases unmatched: 4. CDR3 in DNA: TGTGCCAGCAGCGGGGACAGGGTCGGCTACAATGAGCAGTTCTTC. Its translation is CASSGDRVGYNEQFF.

The chain recombines TRBV6-5 with TRBJ1-1, with D tentatively TRBD1 (6 bases). CDR1 is MNHEY and CDR2 is SVGAGI in the germline V gene. V was clipped by 2 bases and J by 6 bases, with 13 bases between them. The CDR3 loop spans 14 amino acids. CDR3 coding DNA: TGTGCCAGCAGTTACGGCCACAGGGCCCCTGAAGCTTTCTTT. This sequence encodes CASSYGHRAPEAFF.

This chain joins TRBV6-6 and TRBJ2-3; D unclear. Deletions cut 0 bases from V and 4 bases from J, with 8 bases between. CDR3 length: 14 amino acids. Germline-derived CDR1 and CDR2 are MNHNY and SVGAGI (reference sequence). CDR3: CASSYSGDADTQYF. CDR3 nucleotide sequence: TGTGCCAGCAGTTACTCGGGCGACGCAGATACGCAGTATTTT.

V and J are TRBV27 and TRBJ1-1, with TRBD1 identical over 8 bases. This CDR3 comprises 14 residues. The germline CDR1 and CDR2 sequences are MNHEY and SMNVEV (reference sequence). V trimming: 3 bases; J trimming: 1 base; junction bases outside the gene matches: 1. The CDR3 DNA follows: TGTGCCAGCAGTTTTACAGGGGGGAACACTGAAGCTTTCTTT. The encoded protein is CASSFTGGNTEAFF.

The V call is TRBV15, the J call TRBJ1-1, with a weak D call TRBD1 (6 bases). This CDR3 spans 13 amino acids. Trimming pared 7 bases from V and 0 bases from J, leaving 9 bases between. Per the germline V gene, CDR1 is LNHNV and CDR2 is YYDKDF (reference sequence). The CDR3 coding sequence is TGTGCCACCAACACAGGGATGAACACTGAAGCTTTCTTT. Protein: CATNTGMNTEAFF. The full variable domain, rest sourced from reference TRBV15 and TRBJ1-1, is DAMVIQNPRYQVTQFGKPVTLSCSQTLNHNVMYWYQQKSSQAPKLLFHYYDKDFNNEADTPDNFQSRRPNTSFCFLDIRSPGLGDTAMYLCATNTGMNTEAFFGQGTRLTVV.

The chain has TRBV7-9 and TRBJ2-3; D ambiguous. The CDR3 has 14 residues. Trimming took off 5 bases at V and 4 bases at J, with 13 bases between the two ends. Germline CDR1 and CDR2: SEHNR and FQNEAQ (reference sequence). The CDR3 DNA sequence: TGTGCCAGCAGCCGCTCTCTCAGTCCAGATACGCAGTATTTT. It is translated as CASSRSLSPDTQYF.

The chain is built from TRBV28 and TRBJ2-7, with 8 bases aligning to TRBD2. Losses at the gene ends were 6 bases for V and 3 bases for J; bases not matched to a gene: 22. The V gene's germline CDR1 is MDHEN and CDR2 SYDVKM. The CDR3 runs 19 residues. CDR3 nucleotides: TGTGCCAGCAGCGCCAGCCCAGCAATAACTAGCGGAAAACTCTACGAGCAGTACTTC. Its protein is CASSASPAITSGKLYEQYF.